A selection of T cell receptor beta chains follows, all from one sample in a study of blood T cell repertoires in COVID-19. The protocol was immunoSEQ multiplex PCR, while the TCRdb copy is restricted to in-frame clones and leaves out a portion. The top ten clones hold over 35% of a sample with around 140,000 clones, under 90% of them seen once. What was sequenced was peripheral blood. All receptors derive from a human donor in a cohort sampled during active COVID-19. The CDR3 runs from the conserved cysteine through the conserved F or W. Fields, in order: J gene, V gene, D gene, CDR3 protein. The D gene is left open where the match is weak.

TRBJ2-5 TRBV9 TRBD2 CASSVGGAGGRETQYF
TRBJ1-1 TRBV11-3 - CASSLGGTRDTEAFF
TRBJ2-2 TRBV4-3 - CASSQLPGELFF
TRBJ1-4 TRBV19 - CASSGGAYHEKLFF
TRBJ1-1 TRBV20-1 - CSASRGNTEAFF
TRBJ1-2 TRBV5-6 - CASSLDQEYGYTF
TRBJ2-2 TRBV11-2 - CAGSGSPRTGELFF
TRBJ1-6 TRBV27 - CASSREGGYSPLHF
TRBJ1-5 TRBV12-3/TRBV12-4 - CATRRGQGEPQHF
TRBJ1-5 TRBV7-2 - CASSFPVRGGADNQPQHF
TRBJ2-3 TRBV6-6 TRBD2 CASSRTSGDTQYF
TRBJ2-1 TRBV12-5 TRBD2 CASGLVRLAGVSSYNEQFF
TRBJ1-6 TRBV5-1 - CASSLGGDYNSPLHF
TRBJ1-6 TRBV6-1 - CASSDRGAESPLHF
TRBJ2-7 TRBV9 TRBD2 CASSREDEQYF
TRBJ1-4 TRBV18 - CASSPRADNEKLFF
TRBJ1-5 TRBV6-5 TRBD1 CASSSTGGDQPQHF
TRBJ1-5 TRBV7-3 - CASSCDTGNQPQHF
TRBJ2-6 TRBV6-2/TRBV6-3 - CASSSPRGANVLTF
TRBJ1-2 TRBV2 TRBD1 CASSGGDRGLYYGYTF
TRBJ2-2 TRBV2 TRBD2 CASSETSGRGTGELFF